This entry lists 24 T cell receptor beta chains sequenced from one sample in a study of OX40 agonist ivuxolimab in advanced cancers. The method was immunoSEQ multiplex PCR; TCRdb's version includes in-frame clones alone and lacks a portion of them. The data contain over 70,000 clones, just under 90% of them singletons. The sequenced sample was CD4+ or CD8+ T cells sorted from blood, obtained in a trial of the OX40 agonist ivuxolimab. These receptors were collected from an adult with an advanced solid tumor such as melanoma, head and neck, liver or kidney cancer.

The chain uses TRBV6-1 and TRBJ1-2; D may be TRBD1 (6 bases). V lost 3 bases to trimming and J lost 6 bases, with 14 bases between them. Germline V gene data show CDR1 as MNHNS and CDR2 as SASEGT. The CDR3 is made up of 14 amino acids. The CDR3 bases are TGTGCCAGCAGTGAGGACCAGGGGTCGGATGGCTACACCTTC. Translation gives CASSEDQGSDGYTF.

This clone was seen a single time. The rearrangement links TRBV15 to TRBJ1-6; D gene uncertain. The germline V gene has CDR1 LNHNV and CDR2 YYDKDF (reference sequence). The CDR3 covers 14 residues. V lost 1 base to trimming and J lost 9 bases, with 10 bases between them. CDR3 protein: CATSRVGFGSPLHF. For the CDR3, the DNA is TGTGCCACCAGCAGAGTAGGGTTCGGTTCACCCCTCCACTTT.

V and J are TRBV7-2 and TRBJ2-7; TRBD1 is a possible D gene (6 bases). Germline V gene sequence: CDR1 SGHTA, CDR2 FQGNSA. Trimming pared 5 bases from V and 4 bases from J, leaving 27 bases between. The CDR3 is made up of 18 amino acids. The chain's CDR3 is CASSLTVRRGVFAYEQYF. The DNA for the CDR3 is TGTGCCAGCAGCCTCACCGTCCGCAGGGGCGTCTTCGCTTACGAGCAGTACTTC.

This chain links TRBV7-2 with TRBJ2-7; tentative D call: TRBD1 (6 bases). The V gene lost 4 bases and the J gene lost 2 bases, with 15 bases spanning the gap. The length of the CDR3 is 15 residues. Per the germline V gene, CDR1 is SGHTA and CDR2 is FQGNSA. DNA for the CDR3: TGTGCCAGCAGCTCCCTGGGGGCGCGTACCTACGAGCAGTACTTC. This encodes CASSSLGARTYEQYF.

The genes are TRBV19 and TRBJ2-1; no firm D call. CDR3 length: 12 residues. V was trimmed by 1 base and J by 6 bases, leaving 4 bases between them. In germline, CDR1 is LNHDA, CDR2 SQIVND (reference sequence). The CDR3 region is CASSIGVNEQFF. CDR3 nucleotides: TGTGCCAGTAGTATAGGTGTCAATGAGCAGTTCTTC.

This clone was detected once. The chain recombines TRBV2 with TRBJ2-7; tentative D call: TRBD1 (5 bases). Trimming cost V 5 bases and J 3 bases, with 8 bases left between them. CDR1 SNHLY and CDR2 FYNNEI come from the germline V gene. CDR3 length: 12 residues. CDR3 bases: TGTGCCAGCAGTAGACAGCACTACGAGCAGTACTTC. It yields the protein CASSRQHYEQYF.

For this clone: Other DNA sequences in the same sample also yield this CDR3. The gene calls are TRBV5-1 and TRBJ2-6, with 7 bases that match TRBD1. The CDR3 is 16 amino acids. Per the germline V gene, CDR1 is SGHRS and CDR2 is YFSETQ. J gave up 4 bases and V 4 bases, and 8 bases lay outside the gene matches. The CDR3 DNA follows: TGCGCCAGCAGCCCGGTAGGGGGCATAGGGGCCAACGTCCTGACTTTC. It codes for CASSPVGGIGANVLTF.

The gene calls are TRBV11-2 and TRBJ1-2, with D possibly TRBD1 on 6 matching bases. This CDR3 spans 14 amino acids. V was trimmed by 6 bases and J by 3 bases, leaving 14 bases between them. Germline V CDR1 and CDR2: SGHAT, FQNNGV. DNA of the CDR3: TGTGCCAGCAGTCGCGGATCAGGGGACTATGGCTACACCTTC. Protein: CASSRGSGDYGYTF.

The CDR3 spells CAWSAHGRETQYF. The CDR3 DNA sequence: TGTGCCTGGAGTGCTCATGGGAGGGAGACCCAGTACTTC. The V call is TRBV30, the J call TRBJ2-5; maybe TRBD2 (6 bases). Per germline, CDR1 GTSNPN and CDR2 SVGIG (reference sequence). This CDR3 contains 13 residues. Trimming stripped 1 base from V and 5 bases from J, with 11 bases between. The variable domain in full, with the rest retrieved from reference TRBV30 and TRBJ2-5, is SQTIHQWPATLVQPVGSPLSLECTVEGTSNPNLYWYRQAAGRGLQLLFYSVGIGQISSEVPQNLSASRPQDRQFILSSKKLLLSDSGFYLCAWSAHGRETQYFGPGTRLLVL.

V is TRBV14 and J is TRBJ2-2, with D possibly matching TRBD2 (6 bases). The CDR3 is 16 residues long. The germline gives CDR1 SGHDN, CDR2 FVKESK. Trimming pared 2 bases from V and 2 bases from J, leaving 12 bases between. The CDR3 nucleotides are TGTGCCAGCAGCCAAAACGCGGGGTCCAACACCGGGGAGCTGTTTTTT. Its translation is CASSQNAGSNTGELFF.

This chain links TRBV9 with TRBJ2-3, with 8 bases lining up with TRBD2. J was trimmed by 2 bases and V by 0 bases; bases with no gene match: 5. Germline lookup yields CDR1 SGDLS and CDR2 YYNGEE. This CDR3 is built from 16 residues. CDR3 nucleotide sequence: TGTGCCAGCAGCGTAGGACGGGGGGGCAACACAGATACGCAGTATTTT. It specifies CASSVGRGGNTDTQYF.

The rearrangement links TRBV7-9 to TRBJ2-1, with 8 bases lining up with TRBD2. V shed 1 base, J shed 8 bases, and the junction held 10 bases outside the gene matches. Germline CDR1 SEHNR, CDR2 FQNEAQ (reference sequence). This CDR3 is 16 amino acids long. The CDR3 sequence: CASSLVGTRKNDEQFF. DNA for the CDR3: TGTGCCAGCAGCTTAGTAGGGACTAGGAAGAACGATGAGCAGTTCTTC.

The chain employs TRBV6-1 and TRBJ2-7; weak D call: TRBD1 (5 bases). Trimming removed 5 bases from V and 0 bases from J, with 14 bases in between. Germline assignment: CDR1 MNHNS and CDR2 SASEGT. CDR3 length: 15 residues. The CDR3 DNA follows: TGTGCCAGCAGTCCCCGGACAATTTACTCCTACGAGCAGTACTTC. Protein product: CASSPRTIYSYEQYF.

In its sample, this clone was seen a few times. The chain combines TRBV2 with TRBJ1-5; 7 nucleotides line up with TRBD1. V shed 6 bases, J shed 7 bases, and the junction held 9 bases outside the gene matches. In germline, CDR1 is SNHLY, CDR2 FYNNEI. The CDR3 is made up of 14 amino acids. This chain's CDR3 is CASSVTGRGQPQHF. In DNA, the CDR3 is TGTGCCAGCAGCGTGACAGGGAGAGGCCAGCCCCAGCATTTT.

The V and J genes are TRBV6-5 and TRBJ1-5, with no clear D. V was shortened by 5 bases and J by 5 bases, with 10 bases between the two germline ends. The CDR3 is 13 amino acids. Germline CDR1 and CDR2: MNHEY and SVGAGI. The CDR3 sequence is CASSPGTYQPQHF. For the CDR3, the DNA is TGTGCCAGCAGTCCCGGCACTTATCAGCCCCAGCATTTT.

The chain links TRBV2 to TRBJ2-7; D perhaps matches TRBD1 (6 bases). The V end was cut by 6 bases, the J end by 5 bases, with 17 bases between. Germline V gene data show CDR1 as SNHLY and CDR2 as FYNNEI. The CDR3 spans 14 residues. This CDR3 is CASSFLAGVDEQYF. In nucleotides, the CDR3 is TGTGCCAGCAGCTTCCTAGCAGGGGTGGACGAGCAGTACTTC.

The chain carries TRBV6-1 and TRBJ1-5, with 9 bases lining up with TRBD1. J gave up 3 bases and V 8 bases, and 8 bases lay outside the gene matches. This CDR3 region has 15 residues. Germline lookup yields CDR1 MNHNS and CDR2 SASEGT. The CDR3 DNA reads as TGTGCCAGCCTCCGACAGGGGGTCTCCAATCAGCCCCAGCATTTT. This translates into CASLRQGVSNQPQHF.

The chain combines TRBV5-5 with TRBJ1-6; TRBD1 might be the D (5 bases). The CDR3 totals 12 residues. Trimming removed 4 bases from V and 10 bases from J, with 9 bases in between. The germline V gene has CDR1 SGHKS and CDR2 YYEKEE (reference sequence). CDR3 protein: CASSPEGSPLHF. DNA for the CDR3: TGTGCCAGCAGCCCTGAGGGGTCACCCCTCCACTTT.

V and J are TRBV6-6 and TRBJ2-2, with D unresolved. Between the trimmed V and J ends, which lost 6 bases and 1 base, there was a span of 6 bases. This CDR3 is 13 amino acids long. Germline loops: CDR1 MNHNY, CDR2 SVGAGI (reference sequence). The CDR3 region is CASRVENTGELFF. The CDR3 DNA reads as TGTGCCAGCAGGGTGGAGAACACCGGGGAGCTGTTTTTT.

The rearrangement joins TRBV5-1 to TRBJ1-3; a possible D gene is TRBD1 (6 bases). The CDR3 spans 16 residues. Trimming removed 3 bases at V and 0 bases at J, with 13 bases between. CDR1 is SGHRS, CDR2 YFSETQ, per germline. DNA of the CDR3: TGCGCCAGCAGCTCCGACAGGCTGAGCTCTGGAAACACCATATATTTT. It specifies CASSSDRLSSGNTIYF.

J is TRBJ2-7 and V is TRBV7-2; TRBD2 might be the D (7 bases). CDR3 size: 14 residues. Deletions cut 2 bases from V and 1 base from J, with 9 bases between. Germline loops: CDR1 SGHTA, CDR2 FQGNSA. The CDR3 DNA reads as TGTGCCAGCAGCTTAAGGGGGGGTTCCTACGAGCAGTACTTC. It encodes CASSLRGGSYEQYF.

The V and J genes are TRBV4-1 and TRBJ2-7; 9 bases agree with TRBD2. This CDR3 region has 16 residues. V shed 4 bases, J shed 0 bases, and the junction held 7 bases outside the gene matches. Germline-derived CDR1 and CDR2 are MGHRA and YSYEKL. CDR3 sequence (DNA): TGCGCCAGCAGCCGTCCCGTTAGCGGGGGCTCCTACGAGCAGTACTTC. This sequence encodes CASSRPVSGGSYEQYF.

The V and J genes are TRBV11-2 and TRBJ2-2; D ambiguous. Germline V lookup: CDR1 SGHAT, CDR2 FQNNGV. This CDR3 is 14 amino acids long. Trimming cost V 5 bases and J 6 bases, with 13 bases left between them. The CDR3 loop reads CASSQHSSAGELFF. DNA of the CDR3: TGTGCCAGCAGCCAACATAGTTCCGCCGGGGAGCTGTTTTTT.

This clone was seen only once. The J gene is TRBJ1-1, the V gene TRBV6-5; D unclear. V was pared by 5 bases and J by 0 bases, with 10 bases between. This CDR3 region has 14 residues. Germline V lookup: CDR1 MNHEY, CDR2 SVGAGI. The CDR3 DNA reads TGTGCCAGCAGTGCAGTCCGCATGAACACTGAAGCTTTCTTT. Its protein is CASSAVRMNTEAFF.